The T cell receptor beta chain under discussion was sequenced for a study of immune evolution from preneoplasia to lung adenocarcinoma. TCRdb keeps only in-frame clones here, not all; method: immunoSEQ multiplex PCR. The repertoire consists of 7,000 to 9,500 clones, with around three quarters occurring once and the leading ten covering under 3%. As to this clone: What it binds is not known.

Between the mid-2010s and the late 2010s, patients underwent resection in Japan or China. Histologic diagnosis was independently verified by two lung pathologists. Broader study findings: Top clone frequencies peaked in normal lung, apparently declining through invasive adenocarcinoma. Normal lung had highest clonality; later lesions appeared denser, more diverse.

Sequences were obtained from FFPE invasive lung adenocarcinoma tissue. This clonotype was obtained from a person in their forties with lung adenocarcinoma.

CDR3 amino acids: CASSQVEGHTDTQYF. The DNA for the CDR3 is TGTGCCAGCAGCCAAGTAGAAGGGCACACAGATACGCAGTATTTT. The chain has TRBV4-2 and TRBJ2-3; D gene unclear. The CDR3 sequence is 15 residues long. Trimming pared 1 base from V and 2 bases from J, leaving 10 bases between. Germline CDR1 is LGHNA and CDR2 is YNFKEQ.